The rows below give T cell receptor beta chains drawn from one sample of a study of radiotherapy plus CTLA-4 blockade in lung cancer. Using immunoSEQ multiplex PCR, the repertoire was profiled, and TCRdb retains in-frame clones only, with some absent. The sample lists tens of thousands of clones; around 72% were seen once. This material consisted of peripheral blood, taken from a patient treated with radiotherapy plus ipilimumab. Every receptor here comes from a human donor with non-small cell lung cancer who had stable disease on radiotherapy plus ipilimumab. The CDR3 runs from the conserved cysteine through the conserved F or W. D genes are given only for firm matches. Size is omitted from some rows. Given values are once, few, many or a class for expanded clones.

D: -; size: -; J: TRBJ2-4; V: TRBV18; DNA: TGTGCCAGCTCACAGACTAGGGAAGGGAACATTCAGTACTTC; CDR3: CASSQTREGNIQYF
D: -; size: once; J: TRBJ2-3; V: TRBV5-4; DNA: TGTGCCAGCAGCTTTAGGTACAGGGGCACAGATACGCAGTATTTT; CDR3: CASSFRYRGTDTQYF
D: -; size: -; J: TRBJ2-1; V: TRBV6-5; DNA: TGTGCCAGCAGTTCCTTATACAATGAGCAGTTCTTC; CDR3: CASSSLYNEQFF
D: -; size: -; J: TRBJ1-1; V: TRBV6-5; DNA: TGTGCCAGCAGCCGGGACAAAAGAATGAACACTGAAGCTTTCTTT; CDR3: CASSRDKRMNTEAFF
D: -; size: -; J: TRBJ1-3; V: TRBV11-2; DNA: TGTGCCAGCGGAGGGCGCAGGGCGGAAGGAAACACCATATATTTT; CDR3: CASGGRRAEGNTIYF
D: TRBD2; size: -; J: TRBJ2-6; V: TRBV19; DNA: TGTGCCAGTACCGCGGGAGTGGCTGGGGCCAACGTCCTGACTTTC; CDR3: CASTAGVAGANVLTF
D: -; size: -; J: TRBJ1-1; V: TRBV5-1; DNA: TGCGCCAGCAGCTTGGTGGACAGTAGGAACACTGAAGCTTTCTTT; CDR3: CASSLVDSRNTEAFF
D: TRBD2; size: -; J: TRBJ2-3; V: TRBV6-6; DNA: TGTGCCAGCAGCAGATCCGGGGGGGGTAAGGAGACGCAGTATTTT; CDR3: CASSRSGGGKETQYF
D: -; size: few; J: TRBJ2-1; V: TRBV28; DNA: TGTGCCAGCAGTCCTCTAACTAGCACCAATGAGCAGTTCTTC; CDR3: CASSPLTSTNEQFF
D: TRBD2; size: few; J: TRBJ2-7; V: TRBV7-9; DNA: TGTGCCAGCAGCCCGGTGACTAGCGGGTCCAACGAGCAGTACTTC; CDR3: CASSPVTSGSNEQYF
D: -; size: -; J: TRBJ2-5; V: TRBV7-2; DNA: TGTGCCAGCAGCTTAGCGGGACGGCAAGAGACCCAGTACTTC; CDR3: CASSLAGRQETQYF
D: TRBD1; size: few; J: TRBJ1-5; V: TRBV6-1; DNA: TGTGCCAGCTGGGACAGGGGTAGCAATCAGCCCCAGCATTTT; CDR3: CASWDRGSNQPQHF
D: -; size: few; J: TRBJ1-3; V: TRBV16; DNA: TGTGCCAGCAGCCAATCAGCAGTCGCTGGAAACACCATATATTTT; CDR3: CASSQSAVAGNTIYF
D: -; size: -; J: TRBJ1-1; V: TRBV7-7; DNA: TGTGCTAGCAGCTTAGCCCCCAACACTGAAGCTTTCTTT; CDR3: CASSLAPNTEAFF
D: TRBD2; size: -; J: TRBJ2-1; V: TRBV11-3; DNA: TGTGCCAGCAGCCACGGGACTAGGCTAAATGAGCAGTTCTTC; CDR3: CASSHGTRLNEQFF
D: TRBD2; size: -; J: TRBJ2-7; V: TRBV5-1; DNA: TGCGCCAGCAGCCCCCTAGCGGGAGGGCCCTACGAGCAGTACTTC; CDR3: CASSPLAGGPYEQYF
D: TRBD1; size: -; J: TRBJ1-4; V: TRBV9; DNA: TGTGCCAGCAGCTCGCATAACGTCCGGGACAGGTGGGAAGGTGAAAAACTGTTTTTT; CDR3: CASSSHNVRDRWEGEKLFF
D: -; size: -; J: TRBJ2-2; V: TRBV4-2; DNA: TGTGCCAGCAGCCAAGTGTCACGGGCCACCGGGGAGCTGTTTTTT; CDR3: CASSQVSRATGELFF
D: -; size: -; J: TRBJ2-7; V: TRBV6-1; DNA: TGTGCCAGCAGGGTAAGCTACGAGCAGTACTTC; CDR3: CASRVSYEQYF
D: TRBD1; size: -; J: TRBJ1-4; V: TRBV29-1; DNA: TGCAGCGTCGCAGGGGGCAGATCGACTAATGAAAAACTGTTTTTT; CDR3: CSVAGGRSTNEKLFF
D: -; size: -; J: TRBJ2-3; V: TRBV11-2; DNA: TGTGCCAGCAGCTTAAGTCGGGTCACAGATACGCAGTATTTT; CDR3: CASSLSRVTDTQYF
D: -; size: once; J: TRBJ2-7; V: TRBV4-2; DNA: TGTGCCAGCAGCCCGTCCAGGAGTCGGACAGAGCACACCTACGAGCAGTACTTC; CDR3: CASSPSRSRTEHTYEQYF
D: -; size: -; J: TRBJ1-5; V: TRBV6-5; DNA: TGTGCCAGCCGGGGCAGGGCGGGTCAGCCCCAGCATTTT; CDR3: CASRGRAGQPQHF
D: -; size: -; J: TRBJ2-1; V: TRBV2; DNA: TGTGCCAGCAGCACCTATGGGGATCCGAGGGCAAACAATGAGCAGTTCTTC; CDR3: CASSTYGDPRANNEQFF
D: -; size: few; J: TRBJ1-5; V: TRBV7-2; DNA: TGTGCCAGCGCTTGGGGGGGGAGGCAGGGTCAGCCCCAGCATTTT; CDR3: CASAWGGRQGQPQHF
D: -; size: -; J: TRBJ2-7; V: TRBV11-3; DNA: TGTGCCAGCAGCCTGGGGTCCGTCGCTGCCGAGCAGTACTTC; CDR3: CASSLGSVAAEQYF
D: -; size: -; J: TRBJ2-7; V: TRBV23-1; DNA: TGCGCCGAAAGGCCCACGCAGTACTTC; CDR3: CAERPTQYF
D: -; size: -; J: TRBJ2-4; V: TRBV5-1; DNA: TGCGCCAGCAGCTTAAACCCGGGGGACATTCAGTACTTC; CDR3: CASSLNPGDIQYF
D: TRBD2; size: -; J: TRBJ2-1; V: TRBV7-2; DNA: TGTGCCAGCAGCTCCCCGGGACTAGCGGGGGGGAATGAGCAGTTCTTC; CDR3: CASSSPGLAGGNEQFF
D: -; size: once; J: TRBJ2-7; V: TRBV5-1; DNA: TGCGCCAGCAGCGCCCTTATAGACGACACTTCCTACGAGCAGTACTTC; CDR3: CASSALIDDTSYEQYF
D: -; size: -; J: TRBJ1-5; V: TRBV28; DNA: TGTGCCAGCTCTTTACAGGGCCTCCTTCAGCCCCAGCATTTT; CDR3: CASSLQGLLQPQHF
D: -; size: -; J: TRBJ2-5; V: TRBV28; DNA: TGTGCCAGCAGCTCGTATTCCTGGACCCAGTACTTC; CDR3: CASSSYSWTQYF
D: -; size: once; J: TRBJ1-4; V: TRBV5-1; DNA: TGCGCCAGCAGCACTGAGTCCGGTGAAAAACTGTTTTTT; CDR3: CASSTESGEKLFF
D: -; size: -; J: TRBJ2-3; V: TRBV7-2; DNA: TGTGCCAGCAGCTTATATTCAGATACGCAGTATTTT; CDR3: CASSLYSDTQYF
D: -; size: -; J: TRBJ2-3; V: TRBV7-2; DNA: TGTGCCAGCAGGCCCACACGTCACCGCACGGCGGATACGCAGTATTTT; CDR3: CASRPTRHRTADTQYF
D: -; size: -; J: TRBJ2-7; V: TRBV2; DNA: TGTGCCAGCGGGCGAACCGGGACCCCAAGGGGCGAGCAGTACTTC; CDR3: CASGRTGTPRGEQYF
D: -; size: -; J: TRBJ2-3; V: TRBV28; DNA: TGTGCCAGCAGTTTATCGGCCGTCAGGGGAGATACGCAGTATTTT; CDR3: CASSLSAVRGDTQYF
D: -; size: -; J: TRBJ2-7; V: TRBV27; DNA: TGTGCCAGCAGTTTCGCAGGGAGCTACGAGCAGTACTTC; CDR3: CASSFAGSYEQYF
D: -; size: -; J: TRBJ1-4; V: TRBV11-2; DNA: TGTGCCAGCAGCCGCGACAGGCTCAATGAAAAACTGTTTTTT; CDR3: CASSRDRLNEKLFF
D: -; size: once; J: TRBJ1-2; V: TRBV2; DNA: TGTGCCAGCAGATACTATGGCTACACCTTC; CDR3: CASRYYGYTF
D: TRBD1; size: -; J: TRBJ1-1; V: TRBV28; DNA: TGTGCCAGCAGGTGGACAGGGGGCCGAACTGAAGCTTTCTTT; CDR3: CASRWTGGRTEAFF
D: -; size: -; J: TRBJ1-5; V: TRBV10-1; DNA: TGCGCCAGAGGGGGGCAGGGGAAATATCAGCCCCAGCATTTT; CDR3: CARGGQGKYQPQHF
D: -; size: -; J: TRBJ1-5; V: TRBV19; DNA: TGTGCCAGTAGTATAGGGGGGTTCGCCCATCAGCCCCAGCATTTT; CDR3: CASSIGGFAHQPQHF
D: -; size: -; J: TRBJ1-5; V: TRBV7-2; DNA: TGTGCCAGCAGCTTGTCCCATACCGATCAGCCCCAGCATTTT; CDR3: CASSLSHTDQPQHF
D: -; size: once; J: TRBJ1-2; V: TRBV28; DNA: TGTGCCAGCACCCTACCGGCTAACTATGGCTACACCTTC; CDR3: CASTLPANYGYTF
D: TRBD2; size: -; J: TRBJ2-7; V: TRBV6-4; DNA: TGTGCCAGCAGGGGACTTCTAGCGGCTACCTACGAGCAGTACTTC; CDR3: CASRGLLAATYEQYF
D: -; size: -; J: TRBJ2-7; V: TRBV28; DNA: TGTGCCAGCAGGGTTCACGGCAGGGGCTACGAGCAGTACTTC; CDR3: CASRVHGRGYEQYF
D: -; size: few; J: TRBJ1-5; V: TRBV7-2; DNA: TGTGCCAGCAGCTTATCGGCTTATAGCAATCAGCCCCAGCATTTT; CDR3: CASSLSAYSNQPQHF
D: TRBD2; size: -; J: TRBJ2-3; V: TRBV12-5; DNA: TGTGCTAGTGGGCTGGGGGGGAACACAGATACGCAGTATTTT; CDR3: CASGLGGNTDTQYF
D: -; size: -; J: TRBJ2-7; V: TRBV9; DNA: TGTGCCAGCAGCGTAGCTGGGACGGATTACTACGAGCAGTACTTC; CDR3: CASSVAGTDYYEQYF
D: -; size: -; J: TRBJ1-1; V: TRBV11-2; DNA: TGTGCCAGCAGCTTAATTAAGGGAATAGGCACTGAAGCTTTCTTT; CDR3: CASSLIKGIGTEAFF
D: TRBD2; size: -; J: TRBJ2-7; V: TRBV18; DNA: TGTGCCAGCTCAATTTCAGCGGGAGGCCAATACGAGCAGTACTTC; CDR3: CASSISAGGQYEQYF
D: -; size: -; J: TRBJ1-4; V: TRBV7-2; DNA: TGTGCCAGCAGCTTAGACTTGGACAGCCGGAATGAAAAACTGTTTTTT; CDR3: CASSLDLDSRNEKLFF
D: TRBD2; size: once; J: TRBJ2-3; V: TRBV4-1; DNA: TGCGCCAGCAGCCACCTAGCGGGGGGTAGCACAGATACGCAGTATTTT; CDR3: CASSHLAGGSTDTQYF
D: -; size: once; J: TRBJ1-2; V: TRBV28; DNA: TGTGCCAGCAGTCCCGGGACTGTGAACTATGGCTACACCTTC; CDR3: CASSPGTVNYGYTF
D: TRBD1; size: few; J: TRBJ1-2; V: TRBV4-2; DNA: TGTGCCAGCAGCCAAATCACCCAGGGGGCATCGGGCTATGGCTACACCTTC; CDR3: CASSQITQGASGYGYTF
D: TRBD2; size: -; J: TRBJ2-5; V: TRBV28; DNA: TGTGCCAGCAGTTTGGGACTAGCGGTAGAAGAGACCCAGTACTTC; CDR3: CASSLGLAVEETQYF